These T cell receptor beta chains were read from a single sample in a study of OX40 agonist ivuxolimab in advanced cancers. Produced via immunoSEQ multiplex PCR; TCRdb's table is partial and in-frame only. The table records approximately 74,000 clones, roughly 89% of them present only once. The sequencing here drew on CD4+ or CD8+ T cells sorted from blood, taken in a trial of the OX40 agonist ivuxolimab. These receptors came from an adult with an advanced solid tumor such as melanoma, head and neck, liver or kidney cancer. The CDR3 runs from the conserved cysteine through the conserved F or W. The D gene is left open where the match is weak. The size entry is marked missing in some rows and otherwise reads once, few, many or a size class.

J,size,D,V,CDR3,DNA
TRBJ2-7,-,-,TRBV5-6,CASSWAYEQYF,TGTGCCAGCAGCTGGGCCTACGAGCAGTACTTC
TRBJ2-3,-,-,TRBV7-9,CASSLGGGGFTDTQYF,TGTGCCAGCAGCTTAGGGGGGGGCGGCTTCACAGATACGCAGTATTTT
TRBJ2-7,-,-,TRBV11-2,CASSLRAGGSYEQYF,TGTGCCAGCAGCTTACGAGCAGGGGGGTCCTACGAGCAGTACTTC
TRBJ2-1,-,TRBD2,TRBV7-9,CASSKGLAGGGGEQFF,TGTGCCAGCAGCAAGGGACTAGCGGGAGGAGGGGGTGAGCAGTTCTTC
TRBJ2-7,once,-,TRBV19,CASRISSGDYEQYF,TGTGCCAGTAGGATAAGTAGCGGAGATTACGAGCAGTACTTC
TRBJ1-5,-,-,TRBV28,CASSLSPRSNQPQHF,TGTGCCAGCAGTTTAAGTCCGAGGAGCAATCAGCCCCAGCATTTT
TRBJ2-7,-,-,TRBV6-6,CASTPAVGTPYEQYF,TGTGCCAGCACCCCGGCGGTTGGAACCCCCTACGAGCAGTACTTC
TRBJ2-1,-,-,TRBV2,CASIQVRPGNEQFF,TGTGCCAGCATCCAGGTTCGCCCGGGCAATGAGCAGTTCTTC
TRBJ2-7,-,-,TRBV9,CASSGSPGRSSYEQYF,TGTGCCAGCAGCGGTAGCCCGGGACGCAGCTCCTACGAGCAGTACTTC
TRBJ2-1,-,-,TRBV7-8,CASSKTTGEQFF,TGTGCCAGCAGCAAGACTACTGGTGAGCAGTTCTTC
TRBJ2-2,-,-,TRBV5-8,CASSFRPYRAGELFF,TGTGCCAGCAGCTTTAGACCCTATAGGGCCGGGGAGCTGTTTTTT
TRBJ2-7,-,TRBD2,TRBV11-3,CASSFSGQTYEQYF,TGTGCCAGCAGCTTTAGCGGGCAGACCTACGAGCAGTACTTC
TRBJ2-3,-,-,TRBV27,CASSLENTQYF,TGTGCCAGCAGTTTAGAAAATACGCAGTATTTT
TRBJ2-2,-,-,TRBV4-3,CASSPTNTGELFF,TGCGCCAGCAGCCCGACCAACACCGGGGAGCTGTTTTTT
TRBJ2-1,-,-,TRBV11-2,CASSLNFELREQFF,TGTGCCAGCAGCTTAAATTTCGAGCTACGTGAGCAGTTCTTC
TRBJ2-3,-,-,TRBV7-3,CASSPQGLDTQYF,TGTGCCAGCAGTCCTCAGGGGCTGGATACGCAGTATTTT
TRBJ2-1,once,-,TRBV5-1,CASSLLGTGYNEQFF,TGCGCCAGCAGCTTGCTGGGGACGGGTTACAATGAGCAGTTCTTC
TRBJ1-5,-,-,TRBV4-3,CASSQDSRGDQPQHF,TGCGCCAGCAGCCAAGATTCCAGGGGTGATCAGCCCCAGCATTTT
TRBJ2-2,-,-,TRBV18,CASSDTLNTGELFF,TGTGCCAGCTCAGACACCCTGAACACCGGGGAGCTGTTTTTT